A single sample gave rise to the 18 T cell receptor beta chains below, sequenced in a study of shared clonotypes between healthy human individuals. Here immunoSEQ multiplex PCR was the method, and the copy in TCRdb shows in-frame clones only, minus some. This table holds over a million clones, approximately 98.5% found once. The sequenced sample was naive CD4+ T cells sorted from blood. Noted subset: CD45RA+ positively selected. Every receptor here comes from a man aged 25 to 40 in good health.

The chain links TRBV10-1 to TRBJ2-7; D possibly matches TRBD1 or TRBD2 (5 bases each). Trimming cost V 5 bases and J 2 bases, with 13 bases left between them. Germline CDR1 is WNHNN and CDR2 is SYGVQD (reference sequence). This CDR3 is built from 14 residues. CDR3 sequence (DNA): TGCGCCAGCAGTAGGGGCCGGGATCCCTACGAGCAGTACTTC. This encodes CASSRGRDPYEQYF.

For this clone: The same CDR3 can be traced to other DNA sequences in this sample. The genes are TRBV2 and TRBJ2-2; D call uncertain. The CDR3 sequence is 13 residues long. The germline CDR1 and CDR2 sequences are SNHLY and FYNNEI. Trimming took 6 bases from V and 4 from J, leaving 9 bases between them. CDR3 nucleotide sequence: TGTGCCAGCAGCGTAGTAGGCACCGGGGAGCTGTTTTTT. Translated: CASSVVGTGELFF.

This clone has just one count. The rearrangement uses TRBV6-6 and TRBJ2-7, with no clear D. Germline values: CDR1 MNHNY, CDR2 SVGAGI (reference sequence). V was clipped by 7 bases and J by 2 bases, with 6 bases between them. The CDR3 contains 11 residues. In nucleotides, the CDR3 is TGTGCCAGCACTTCCGCCTACGAGCAGTACTTC. Translating it yields CASTSAYEQYF.

This chain links TRBV6-1 with TRBJ1-5; D perhaps matches TRBD1 (5 bases). Per germline, CDR1 MNHNS and CDR2 SASEGT. Between the trimmed V and J ends, which lost 1 base and 4 bases, there was a span of 11 bases. This CDR3 is 15 amino acids long. CDR3 residues: CASSEDNAGNQPQHF. DNA for the CDR3: TGTGCCAGCAGTGAAGATAACGCAGGGAATCAGCCCCAGCATTTT.

The chain combines TRBV29-1 with TRBJ2-3; weak D call: TRBD2 (5 bases). V gave up 3 bases and J gave up 0 bases, with 16 bases separating them. CDR3 length: 16 residues. Germline values: CDR1 SQVTM, CDR2 ANQGSEA. This CDR3 is CSVDTSHTISTDTQYF. The CDR3 DNA reads as TGCAGCGTTGATACTAGTCATACTATTAGCACAGATACGCAGTATTTT.

The chain links TRBV5-5 to TRBJ2-2; D ambiguous. V was shortened by 4 bases and J by 7 bases, with 14 bases between the two germline ends. Germline V gene lookup returns CDR1 SGHKS and CDR2 YYEKEE (reference sequence). The CDR3 runs 14 residues. CDR3 loop: CASSTKISVGELFF. CDR3 DNA sequence: TGTGCCAGCAGCACCAAGATTAGTGTCGGGGAGCTGTTTTTT.

V gene TRBV27 combines with J gene TRBJ2-2; 8 bases map to TRBD1. The V gene's germline CDR1 is MNHEY and CDR2 SMNVEV (reference sequence). The CDR3 contains 15 residues. The V gene end was trimmed by 0 bases and the J gene end by 7 bases; junction bases not matched to a gene: 4. CDR3 sequence (DNA): TGTGCCAGCAGTTTATCGCAGGGGGCGGGCGGGGAGCTGTTTTTT. It specifies CASSLSQGAGGELFF.

The gene calls are TRBV18 and TRBJ1-1, with 9 bases fitting TRBD1. There are 15 residues in the CDR3. From germline, CDR1 is KGHSH and CDR2 LQKENI. After removal of 6 bases from V and 6 bases from J, the junction contained 11 bases not matched to a gene. For the CDR3, the DNA is TGTGCCAGCTCCATAAAACAGGGGGCTGGAGCTGAAGCTTTCTTT. Amino acid sequence: CASSIKQGAGAEAFF.

The chain recombines TRBV7-9 with TRBJ1-1, with TRBD1 as a possible D gene (6 bases). The CDR3 runs 15 residues. CDR1 SEHNR and CDR2 FQNEAQ come from the germline V gene (reference sequence). V was cut by 5 bases and J by 4 bases, with 17 bases left in between. The CDR3 region is CASSGARGLSTEAFF. The CDR3 coding sequence is TGTGCCAGCAGCGGCGCCAGGGGATTAAGCACTGAAGCTTTCTTT. The whole variable domain, filled in from reference TRBV7-9 and TRBJ1-1, reads DTGVSQNPRHKITKRGQNVTFRCDPISEHNRLYWYRQTLGQGPEFLTYFQNEAQLEKSRLLSDRFSAERPKGSFSTLEIQRTEQGDSAMYLCASSGARGLSTEAFFGQGTRLTVV.

This chain uses TRBV7-3 with TRBJ2-3; D gene ambiguous. The CDR3 spans 16 residues. Germline V CDR1 and CDR2: SGHTA, FQGTGA. V lost 10 bases, J lost 4 bases, and 24 bases lay in between. The CDR3 DNA follows: TGTGCCACCACTGCCGGACCTCCCGGAGTTGCAGATACGCAGTATTTT. This codes for CATTAGPPGVADTQYF.

This sequence joins TRBV11-2 and TRBJ1-1; D ambiguous. The CDR3 length is 12 residues. V dropped 0 bases and J dropped 4 bases, with 3 bases sitting between them. The germline CDR1 and CDR2 sequences are SGHAT and FQNNGV. The CDR3 loop reads CASSLDGTEAFF. The CDR3 nucleotides read TGTGCCAGCAGCTTAGACGGCACTGAAGCTTTCTTT.

The chain has TRBV7-2 and TRBJ1-4; D might be TRBD1 (5 bases). Deletions cut 5 bases from V and 4 bases from J, with 11 bases between. Looked up from germline, CDR1 is SGHTA and CDR2 is FQGNSA. The CDR3 consists of 14 residues. CDR3 nucleotide sequence: TGTGCCAGCAGCCCCGGGGGGAGTAATGAAAAACTGTTTTTT. This codes for CASSPGGSNEKLFF.

V gene TRBV4-3 combines with J gene TRBJ1-2, with 9 bases lining up with TRBD1. Unmatched junction bases numbered 4, after V lost 1 base and J lost 4 bases. In germline, CDR1 is LGHNA, CDR2 YSLEER. This CDR3 is 15 amino acids long. As DNA, the CDR3 is TGCGCCAGCAGCCAAGTAACAGGGGGCACCTATGGCTACACCTTC. As protein: CASSQVTGGTYGYTF.

The rearrangement links TRBV5-6 to TRBJ1-5; TRBD1 matches at 8 bases. The CDR3 is 14 residues long. Germline V gene sequence: CDR1 SGHDT, CDR2 YYEEEE. The V segment lost 4 bases and the J segment 1 base; nucleotides outside the gene matches: 1. The CDR3 loop is CASSRDRSNQPQHF. CDR3 nucleotides: TGTGCCAGCAGCCGGGACAGGAGCAATCAGCCCCAGCATTTT.

This sequence joins TRBV2 and TRBJ1-1; D call uncertain. This CDR3 region has 14 residues. Trimming shortened V by 5 bases and J by 0 bases, and 10 bases separated the two germline ends. CDR1 and CDR2 (germline): SNHLY, FYNNEI. The CDR3: CASSQRTVNTEAFF. CDR3 nucleotides: TGTGCCAGCAGTCAGAGAACAGTGAACACTGAAGCTTTCTTT.

The J gene is TRBJ2-7, the V gene TRBV18; 8 bases agree with TRBD1. CDR3 size: 15 residues. Trimming took 6 bases from V and 1 from J; bases not matched to a gene: 8. Germline V lookup: CDR1 KGHSH, CDR2 LQKENI. The CDR3 DNA follows: TGTGCCAGCTCCCTAGGACAGGGATTTTCCTACGAGCAGTACTTC. This sequence encodes CASSLGQGFSYEQYF.

Concerning this clone: This same CDR3 is encoded by further DNA sequences in the sample. The V and J genes are TRBV5-1 and TRBJ2-1, with a weak D call TRBD2 (5 bases). The CDR3 length is 15 residues. V lost 2 bases, J lost 0 bases, and 9 bases lay in between. Germline loops: CDR1 SGHRS, CDR2 YFSETQ. CDR3 protein: CASSFGGSSYNEQFF. As DNA, the CDR3 is TGCGCCAGCAGCTTCGGTGGGAGCTCCTACAATGAGCAGTTCTTC.

This chain joins TRBV19 and TRBJ2-7; 8 bases are a match to TRBD2. V trimming: 0 bases; J trimming: 2 bases; junction bases outside the gene matches: 3. Looked up from germline, CDR1 is LNHDA and CDR2 is SQIVND (reference sequence). The CDR3 length is 15 residues. Here the CDR3 reads CASSIEAGDPYEQYF. CDR3 bases: TGTGCCAGTAGTATAGAAGCGGGAGATCCCTACGAGCAGTACTTC.